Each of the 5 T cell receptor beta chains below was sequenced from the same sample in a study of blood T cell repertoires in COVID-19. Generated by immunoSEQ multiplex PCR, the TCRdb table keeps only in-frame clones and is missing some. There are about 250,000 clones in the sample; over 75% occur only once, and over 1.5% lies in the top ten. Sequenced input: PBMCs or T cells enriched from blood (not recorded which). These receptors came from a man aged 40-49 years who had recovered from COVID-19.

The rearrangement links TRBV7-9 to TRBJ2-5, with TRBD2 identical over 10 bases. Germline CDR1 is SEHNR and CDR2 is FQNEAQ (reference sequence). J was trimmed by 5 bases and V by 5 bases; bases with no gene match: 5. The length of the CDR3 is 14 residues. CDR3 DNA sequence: TGTGCCAGCAGCGACCGACTAGCGGGCGAGACCCAGTACTTC. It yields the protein CASSDRLAGETQYF.

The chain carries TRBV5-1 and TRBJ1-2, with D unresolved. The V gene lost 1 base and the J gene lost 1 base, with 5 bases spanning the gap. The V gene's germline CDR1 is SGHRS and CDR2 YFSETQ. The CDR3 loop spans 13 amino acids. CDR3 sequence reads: CASSLQNNYGYTF. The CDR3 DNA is TGCGCCAGCAGCTTGCAGAATAACTATGGCTACACCTTC. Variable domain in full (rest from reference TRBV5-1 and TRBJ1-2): KAGVTQTPRYLIKTRGQQVTLSCSPISGHRSVSWYQQTPGQGLQFLFEYFSETQRNKGNFPGRFSGRQFSNSRSEMNVSTLELGDSALYLCASSLQNNYGYTFGSGTRLTVV.

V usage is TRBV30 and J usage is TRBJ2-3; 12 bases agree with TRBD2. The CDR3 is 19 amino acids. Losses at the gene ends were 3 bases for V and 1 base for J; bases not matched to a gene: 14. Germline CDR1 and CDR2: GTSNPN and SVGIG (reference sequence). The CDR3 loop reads CAWRLPGLAGPGGTDTQYF. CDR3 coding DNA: TGTGCCTGGAGACTACCGGGACTAGCGGGCCCGGGCGGCACAGATACGCAGTATTTT.

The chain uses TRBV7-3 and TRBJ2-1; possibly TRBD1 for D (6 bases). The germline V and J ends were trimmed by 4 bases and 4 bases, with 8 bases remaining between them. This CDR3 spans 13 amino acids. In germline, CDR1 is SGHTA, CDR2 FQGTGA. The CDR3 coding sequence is TGTGCCAGCAGCTCGACAGGTTACAATGAGCAGTTCTTC. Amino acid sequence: CASSSTGYNEQFF.

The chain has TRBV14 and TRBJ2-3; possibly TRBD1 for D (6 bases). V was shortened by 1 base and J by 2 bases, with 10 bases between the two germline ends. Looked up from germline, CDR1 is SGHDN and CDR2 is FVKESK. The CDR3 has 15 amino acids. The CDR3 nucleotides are TGTGCCAGCAGCCAAGGACAGGCGACCACAGATACGCAGTATTTT. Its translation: CASSQGQATTDTQYF. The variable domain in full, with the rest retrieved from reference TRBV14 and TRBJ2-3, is EAGVTQFPSHSVIEKGQTVTLRCDPISGHDNLYWYRRVMGKEIKFLLHFVKESKQDESGMPNNRFLAERTGGTYSTLKVQPAELEDSGVYFCASSQGQATTDTQYFGPGTRLTVL.